These T cell receptor beta chains were read from a single sample in a study of cytomegalovirus exposure and HLA in healthy donors. Produced via immunoSEQ multiplex PCR; TCRdb's table is partial and in-frame only. The sample has about 120,000 clones, approximately 80% seen once. Sample: PBMCs. All receptors derive from a young woman in good health and CMV-seronegative. Both conserved end residues are part of each CDR3. Each record gives: D gene, J gene, V gene, clone size, CDR3 protein, CDR3 DNA. The D gene is left open where the match is weak. Only some rows state a clone size, as once, few, many or a class for expanded clones.

TRBD2,TRBJ2-3,TRBV9,-,CASSVDPSGRIRGTQYF,TGTGCCAGCAGCGTAGATCCTAGCGGGAGGATAAGGGGTACGCAGTATTTT
-,TRBJ1-6,TRBV7-2,once,CASSFTGPDDLYGSPLHF,TGTGCCAGCAGCTTTACAGGGCCAGACGATCTTTACGGTTCACCCCTCCACTTT
TRBD2,TRBJ2-3,TRBV10-1,-,CASSKREGLSDTQYF,TGCGCCAGCAGTAAGCGGGAGGGCCTGTCAGATACGCAGTATTTT
TRBD1,TRBJ1-1,TRBV6-5,-,CASSARGDRAQAFF,TGTGCCAGCAGTGCAAGGGGGGACAGGGCCCAAGCTTTCTTT
-,TRBJ1-1,TRBV4-2,-,CASSQAGGISEAFF,TGTGCCAGCAGCCAAGCGGGGGGAATTTCTGAAGCTTTCTTT
TRBD1,TRBJ2-7,TRBV7-6,-,CASSLSPGQDEQYF,TGTGCCAGCAGCTTATCCCCCGGACAGGACGAGCAGTACTTC
TRBD2,TRBJ2-3,TRBV18,-,CASSPKGLASSDTQYF,TGTGCCAGCTCACCAAAGGGACTAGCAAGTTCAGATACGCAGTATTTT
TRBD1,TRBJ2-1,TRBV19,-,CASSAGTEAYNEQFF,TGTGCCAGTAGCGCCGGGACAGAAGCGTACAATGAGCAGTTCTTC
TRBD1,TRBJ2-5,TRBV5-4,-,CASSRPGQGRETQYF,TGTGCCAGCAGCCGCCCGGGACAGGGAAGAGAGACCCAGTACTTC
-,TRBJ2-1,TRBV21-1,-,CASSKEAGGYNEQFF,TGTGCCAGCAGCAAAGAGGCGGGAGGATACAATGAGCAGTTCTTC
-,TRBJ2-5,TRBV2,-,CASSKGGQTQYF,TGTGCCAGTAGCAAAGGGGGTCAGACCCAGTACTTC
-,TRBJ2-7,TRBV2,few,CASTQGGYEQYF,TGTGCCAGCACCCAGGGAGGTTACGAGCAGTACTTC
TRBD2,TRBJ2-1,TRBV9,once,CASSDPGTSGHNEQFF,TGTGCCAGCAGCGACCCCGGGACTAGCGGACACAATGAGCAGTTCTTC
TRBD2,TRBJ2-7,TRBV29-1,-,CSVGTSGLYEQYF,TGCAGCGTAGGGACTAGCGGCCTCTACGAGCAGTACTTC
TRBD1,TRBJ1-1,TRBV28,-,CASIREDRDTEAFF,TGTGCCAGCATTAGAGAGGACAGGGACACTGAAGCTTTCTTT
-,TRBJ2-7,TRBV15,-,CATSRDFSGEAWDEQYF,TGTGCCACCAGCAGAGATTTTTCGGGGGAGGCTTGGGACGAGCAGTACTTC
-,TRBJ1-4,TRBV4-3,medium-sized,CASSQDWQAREKLFF,TGCGCCAGCAGCCAAGATTGGCAGGCAAGGGAAAAACTGTTTTTT
-,TRBJ2-7,TRBV27,-,CASSLVQDSSYEQYF,TGTGCCAGCAGTTTAGTTCAGGACAGCTCCTACGAGCAGTACTTC
-,TRBJ1-2,TRBV5-1,-,CASSRDYRVSAYGYTF,TGCGCCAGCAGCAGAGATTACAGGGTATCGGCCTATGGCTACACCTTC
-,TRBJ2-3,TRBV6-4,-,CASSETGLRTDTQYF,TGTGCCAGCAGTGAAACAGGGTTACGCACAGATACGCAGTATTTT
TRBD2,TRBJ2-7,TRBV6-4,-,CASSYPRLADYEQYF,TGTGCCAGCAGCTATCCCAGGCTAGCGGATTACGAGCAGTACTTC
-,TRBJ2-7,TRBV4-1,-,CASSHKTIDYEQYF,TGCGCCAGCAGCCACAAAACTATAGACTACGAGCAGTACTTC